Here is one T cell receptor (beta chain) with its context. The source of the sample is a study of T cell responses to AZD1222 COVID-19 vaccine. Data came from immunoSEQ multiplex PCR; TCRdb stores just in-frame clones and leaves some out. The sample consists of approximately 150,000 clones, around 90% of them appearing once. The CDR3 spans 14 residues. The sample was peripheral blood, taken 28 days after the second AZD1222 dose. The source of this sequence is an adult who received the AZD1222 COVID-19 vaccine. The V gene is TRBV21-1, the J gene TRBJ1-2. TRBV21-1 is deemed a pseudogene. The CDR3 nucleotides are TGTGCCAGCAGCAAAGGAGCGTCGAACTATGGCTACACCTTC. It encodes CASSKGASNYGYTF.